The clone carrying this T cell receptor beta chain turned up a few times. The antigen is undetermined. TCRdb called the 5' RACE reads again in MiXCR, with one record for every CDR3 protein. Here the sample spans some 250,000 distinct CDR3 sequences, 8% to 10% being singletons. The data were taken from a study of T-cell memory formation after mild COVID-19. General study points: Detection of some responders pre-infection suggested pre-existing cross-reactive memory T cells participated.

The CDR3 has 12 amino acids. The germline V gene has CDR1 MNHEY and CDR2 SVGEGT. With 2 bases removed from V and 6 bases from J, the gap between germline ends came to 5 bases. The sample was PBMCs or a T cell subset sorted from them (not recorded which). The chain joins TRBV6-2 or TRBV6-3 to TRBJ1-5; D not resolved. The source of this sequence is a man aged 18 to 35 who had mild COVID-19 (a few samples of this study predate the infection). Cell type and time point are not known. CDR3 amino acids: CASSYATQPQHF. CDR3 nucleotide sequence: TGTGCCAGCAGTTACGCCACTCAGCCCCAGCATTTT.